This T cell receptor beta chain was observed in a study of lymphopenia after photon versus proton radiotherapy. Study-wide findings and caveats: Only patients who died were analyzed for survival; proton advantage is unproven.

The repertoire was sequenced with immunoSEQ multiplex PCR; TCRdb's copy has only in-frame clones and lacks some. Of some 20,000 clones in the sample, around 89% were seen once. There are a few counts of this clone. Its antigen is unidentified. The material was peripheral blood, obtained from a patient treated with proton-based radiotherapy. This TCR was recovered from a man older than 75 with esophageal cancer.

CDR3 region: CASKVDRANPYSNQPQHF. Written as DNA, the CDR3 is TGTGCCAGCAAAGTAGACAGGGCCAATCCCTATAGCAATCAGCCCCAGCATTTT. The chain has TRBV2 and TRBJ1-5, with 7 bases identical to TRBD1. Germline CDR1 is SNHLY and CDR2 is FYNNEI. V was clipped by 7 bases and J by 0 bases; unmatched bases: 15. This CDR3 contains 18 residues.